Following are 2 T cell receptor beta chains from one sample sequenced in a study of T cells in Graves' hyperthyroidism and ophthalmopathy. What was amplified from RNA transcripts were TCR beta CDR3 regions. In the first-round RT-PCR of the TCR CDR3, the HTBI primer set was used. TCRdb reprocessed the multiplex PCR reads via MiXCR and lists one record per CDR3 protein. The sample consists of under 400,000 distinct CDR3 sequences, about 13% of them appearing once. Sequenced input: blood. Receptors originate from a woman between 18 and 29 years old with Graves' hyperthyroidism.

The table lists this clonotype with many counts. V is TRBV5-1 and J is TRBJ2-3; D might be TRBD1 (6 bases). The CDR3 has 14 residues. Germline V gene lookup returns CDR1 SGHRS and CDR2 YFSETQ. With 5 bases removed from V and 0 bases from J, the gap between germline ends came to 10 bases. The CDR3 DNA reads TGCGCCAGCAGAAGACAGGCCAGCACAGATACGCAGTATTTT. Amino acids: CASRRQASTDTQYF.

This clonotype was counted between two and nine times. The rearrangement joins TRBV6-2 or TRBV6-3 to TRBJ2-5; 9 nucleotides line up with TRBD2. Germline assignment: CDR1 MNHEY and CDR2 SVGEGT. There are 17 residues in the CDR3. Unmatched junction bases numbered 9, after V lost 2 bases and J lost 2 bases. CDR3 sequence (DNA): TGTGCCAGCAGTTACGCGACCCAGGCGGGAGGGCAAGAGACCCAGTACTTC. This codes for CASSYATQAGGQETQYF.